This section outlines one T cell receptor beta chain sequence together with its context. Its antigen remains undetermined. Base qualities were left out, and no much larger clone turns up one base away. The data originate from a study of shared clonotypes between healthy human individuals (dated by TCRdb to about 2020). At the level of the whole study: A few men and a couple of women, aged 18 to 49 years, made up the cohort. For each donor, CD4 naive and CD4 memory were each given three plates, CD8 naive was given two plates, and CD8 memory was given one plate. To estimate repertoire size and how much clonotype sharing occurs between individuals, the study deeply sequenced the blood TCR repertoires of 5 or 6 healthy adults. To increase sequencing depth and limit assay-specific biases, TCR repertoire library preparation and sequencing were carried out by different laboratories using diverse techniques. Each donor's leukapheresis produced roughly between roughly 0.85 and 10 billion PBMCs. The paper's findings and limits, for the study overall: Naive subsets generally had larger estimated clonotype richness than memory subsets. The small number of donors limited the genetic and exposure-history diversity represented. Sampling was restricted to blood, and TCR repertoires in tissues likely differ from the TCR repertoires found in blood. Rarefaction of sorted-subset datasets indicated incomplete sequencing despite the large sequencing depth. Clonotypes shared by all four sorted-subset donors showed higher generation probabilities than non-shared clonotypes. Sharing across a few donors was observed for approximately 5% of naive CD4, under 4% of naive CD8, 2% to 2.5% of memory CD4, and roughly 0.4% of memory CD8 clonotypes. Pairwise subsampling indicated that sequencing depth was expected to affect the degree of clonotype sharing among donors.

CD8 naive samples consisted of CD45RO-negative cells that were positively selected for CCR7, yielding a CD45RA+CCR7+ population without TemRA cells. Healthy HIV-negative adults with no recently reported acute infections or vaccinations were included as donors. Every donor was a Caucasian adult residing in Nashville, Tennessee, USA. Blood was collected by leukapheresis, and PBMCs were isolated by Ficoll-Histopaque density gradient centrifugation and then cryopreserved in liquid nitrogen vapor phase. Analytical flow cytometry was used to check the purity and quantity of each magnetically sorted T cell population. Genomic DNA was isolated from every sorted fraction and measured by UV absorbance on a Nanodrop 2000c. Measured from the cysteine to the phenylalanine, the CDR3 is 17 residues long. Left in the record is the CDR3 DNA by itself, 51 bases read in frame from the first base. CDR1 LNHDA and CDR2 SQIVND are derived from the germline V gene (reference sequence). Trimming at the junction amounts to 4 bases on V and 6 bases on J, and the germline ends lie 22 bases apart.

Using the deep immunoSEQ assay, multiplex PCR amplified TCR CDR3 regions from genomic DNA. Extracted genomic DNA from each cell subset was spread evenly across all wells of several immunoSEQ 96-well plates, with each plate serving as a replicate. For sorted subsets, around 200 ng genomic DNA, equal to approximately 30,000 T cell genomes, was loaded into each replicate PCR. The purified libraries were quantified using a Qubit 3.0 fluorometer, sized with a Bioanalyzer 2100, and then quantified again using the KAPA Library Quantification kit. Every immunoSEQ 96-well plate was sequenced on a dedicated single-read 150-cycle Illumina NextSeq 550 flow cell. Turning to the authors' computational methods: Because only junctional sequences without quality scores were contained in the immunoSEQ output, filtering matching that applied to full-length reads could not be performed. Sequences were annotated with PyIR, a Python wrapper for IgBLAST v1.9, and V/J genes and CDR3 were assigned using IMGT germline references. Reads were filtered out if the reads had weak V/J assignments (E-value above 1e-6), no CDR3, stop codons, out-of-frame junctions, or ambiguous translated residues. V3J clonotypes were defined by identical inferred V gene, J gene, and CDR3 amino acid sequence. To compute the percentage overlap between repertoires, the number of shared unique clonotypes was divided by the size of the smaller repertoire. Repertoire richness was assessed with RTK rarefaction, the Chao1 estimator, and Recon v2.1 estimates of unobserved clonotypes. Generation probabilities were computed with OLGA for all TCRbeta clonotypes obtained by the gDNA method from several donors. The table was pulled from immuneACCESS by TCRdb, which kept in-frame rearrangements only. Such tables lose some clones; where checked, under half of the loss comes from unresolved V genes, and the rest has no known cause. The D gene and trimming were derived from the DNA, and the V and J assignments and clone size from that table. The sample profile shows approximately 2,200,000 clones; roughly 91% of them were found once. The ten largest clonotypes hold under 2% of the sample.

The receptor comes from a man in his late teens or twenties in good health. Some clones in this sample may be carry-over from other donors' samples. Here the chain combines TRBV19 and TRBJ1-5; matching of 5 bases hints at TRBD1 as the D gene. Input material: naive CD8+ T cells from PBMCs. The cell subset or site label here, explained by the study, means: CD45RA+CCR7+. The CDR3 region has the sequence CASSTIGLRERSQPQHF. The sequenced DNA is TGTGCCAGTAGTACGATCGGACTCAGGGAAAGGAGTCAGCCCCAGCATTTT.